The 2 T cell receptor beta chains listed next were all sequenced from one sample in a study of CD8+ T cells in alopecia areata. Sequencing used cDNA as its template, made by extracting RNA and reverse transcribing it. Clones were read by immunoSEQ multiplex PCR, and TCRdb kept only the in-frame ones, dropping some. The table lists 90,000 to 100,000 clones, more than 35% of them singletons, with approximately 1.5% in the top ten. The source material was CD4+ T cells sorted from blood. These receptors originate from a human donor with alopecia areata.

V and J are TRBV5-1 and TRBJ1-1; a weak D match, TRBD1 (5 bases). The CDR3 is made up of 14 amino acids. The germline V gene has CDR1 SGHRS and CDR2 YFSETQ. V was cut by 3 bases and J by 3 bases, with 12 bases left in between. Written as DNA, the CDR3 is TGCGCCAGCAGCTCAGGCCGGGGCGACACTGAAGCTTTCTTT. Translation gives CASSSGRGDTEAFF.

V and J are TRBV30 and TRBJ2-6; a possible D gene is TRBD2 (5 bases). Germline-derived CDR1 and CDR2 are GTSNPN and SVGIG (reference sequence). With 1 base removed from V and 2 bases from J, the gap between germline ends came to 9 bases. The CDR3 has 15 residues. The CDR3 bases are TGTGCCTGGAGTGCGGGGAACCCTGGGGCCAACGTCCTGACTTTC. Its translation is CAWSAGNPGANVLTF. Filled out from reference TRBV30 and TRBJ2-6, the complete variable domain reads SQTIHQWPATLVQPVGSPLSLECTVEGTSNPNLYWYRQAAGRGLQLLFYSVGIGQISSEVPQNLSASRPQDRQFILSSKKLLLSDSGFYLCAWSAGNPGANVLTFGAGSRLTVL.